One sample yielded the 9 T cell receptor beta chains listed below, sequenced in a study of T cell responses to AZD1222 COVID-19 vaccine. Repertoires were generated with immunoSEQ multiplex PCR, while TCRdb's copy carries only in-frame clones and drops some. The sample yields 100,000 to 150,000 clones, 80% to 95% seen once. The material was peripheral blood, obtained on day 0 of AZD1222 vaccination. These receptors came from an adult in good health.

This chain uses TRBV19 with TRBJ2-7; no clear D gene. The CDR3 has 16 residues. V was trimmed by 1 base and J by 2 bases, leaving 15 bases between them. Looked up from germline, CDR1 is LNHDA and CDR2 is SQIVND (reference sequence). The CDR3, as DNA: TGTGCCAGTAGTATAGGTCGACTCCTAAAACCCTACGAGCAGTACTTC. Translating gives CASSIGRLLKPYEQYF.

The chain joins TRBV6-2 or TRBV6-3 to TRBJ2-7; 13 nucleotides agree with TRBD2. The germline CDR1 and CDR2 sequences are MNHEY and SVGEGT. Trimming cost V 6 bases and J 3 bases; bases outside gene matches: 5. CDR3 length equals 15 residues. The CDR3: CASSPGLAGDYEQYF. DNA for the CDR3: TGTGCCAGCAGCCCTGGACTAGCGGGAGACTACGAGCAGTACTTC.

The chain is built from TRBV11-3 and TRBJ2-3; TRBD2 matches at 9 bases. CDR1 SGHNT and CDR2 YENEEA come from the germline V gene. This CDR3 has 18 amino acids. Trimming cost V 3 bases and J 2 bases; bases outside gene matches: 12. The CDR3 DNA reads as TGTGCCAGCAGCTTGTCATCCCGGGCGGGAGGGAACACAGATACGCAGTATTTT. As protein: CASSLSSRAGGNTDTQYF.

This chain joins TRBV5-4 and TRBJ1-2; no clear D gene. With 0 bases removed from V and 5 bases from J, the gap between germline ends came to 11 bases. Germline V gives CDR1 SGHNT, CDR2 YYREEE (reference sequence). The CDR3 loop spans 14 amino acids. Here the CDR3 DNA reads TGTGCCAGCAGCTTGGTTCCCCTTTCATATGGCTACACCTTC. Protein product: CASSLVPLSYGYTF.

The V gene is TRBV19, the J gene TRBJ2-7, with D possibly being TRBD2 (7 bases). This CDR3 comprises 16 residues. Trimming cost V 3 bases and J 6 bases, with 21 bases left between them. The germline V gene has CDR1 LNHDA and CDR2 SQIVND (reference sequence). CDR3 sequence (DNA): TGTGCCAGTAGTATTCGTAGTGCGGGGGCCGGACGCGAGCAGTACTTC. It specifies CASSIRSAGAGREQYF.

The chain is built from TRBV5-8 and TRBJ1-6, with 9 bases lining up with TRBD1. The V gene's germline CDR1 is SGHTS and CDR2 YDEGEE. The CDR3 is 16 residues long. The junction had 13 bases not matched to a gene; V was cut back by 4 bases and J by 11 bases. In nucleotides, the CDR3 is TGTGCCAGCAGCATCAATGGACAGGGGATCTCGGCACCCCTCCACTTT. Its protein is CASSINGQGISAPLHF.

V is TRBV6-2 or TRBV6-3 and J is TRBJ1-6; TRBD1 matches at 7 bases. CDR3 length: 15 amino acids. Germline-derived CDR1 and CDR2 are MNHEY and SVGEGT. V lost 2 bases, J lost 7 bases, and 5 bases stayed unmatched. The CDR3 loop reads CASSYRKGANSPLHF. CDR3 in DNA: TGTGCCAGCAGTTACCGCAAGGGGGCGAATTCACCCCTCCACTTT.

The chain combines TRBV4-1 with TRBJ2-7, with 7 bases matching TRBD1. CDR3 length: 19 amino acids. V dropped 1 base and J dropped 0; count of bases not matched to a gene: 15. From germline, CDR1 is MGHRA and CDR2 YSYEKL. CDR3 loop: CASSQVPAGGPTRSYEQYF. As DNA, the CDR3 is TGCGCCAGCAGCCAAGTCCCGGCAGGGGGTCCTACACGCTCCTACGAGCAGTACTTC.

This clone was recorded only once. The chain joins TRBV2 to TRBJ1-2; D is unresolved. Trimming shortened V by 1 base and J by 4 bases, and 10 bases separated the two germline ends. Looked up from germline, CDR1 is SNHLY and CDR2 is FYNNEI. This CDR3 has 14 amino acids. CDR3 region: CASSEVYNPYGYTF. The CDR3 DNA follows: TGTGCCAGCAGTGAAGTGTACAATCCCTATGGCTACACCTTC.